This TCR beta chain emerged from a study of T-cell memory formation after mild COVID-19 (dated by TCRdb to the early 2020s). Regarding the complete study: TCR sequence clusters from the two donors were found to be largely donor specific. Two young, previously healthy adult volunteers made up the cohort, one male and one female. T-cell clones expanding and contracting after mild COVID-19 in a couple of donors were tracked by longitudinal TCRalpha and TCRbeta repertoire sequencing.

Ficoll-Paque density gradient centrifugation was the method used to isolate PBMCs. Study-wide conclusions, independent of this receptor: Some responding clones were found in pre-infection memory, which suggests that pre-existing cross-reactive memory T cells took part in the SARS-CoV-2 response. Whether the second-wave clones peaking on day 37 were SARS-CoV-2 specific was not confirmed. Only two mild cases were covered by the study, and larger cohorts that include severe cases with pre-infection samples were considered necessary. From day 15 to 85, contracting clones showed balanced CD4/CD8 phenotypes, whereas a second wave of clones that expanded from day 15 to 37 leaned towards CD4+. Contracting CD4+ clones appeared mostly in the CM and EM memory subsets, whereas CD8+ clones were enriched in EMRA.

Sequencing took place on an Illumina NovaSeq 6000. TCRalpha and TCRbeta cDNA libraries were constructed by 5'RACE with constant-segment primers, with sample barcodes and unique molecular identifiers being introduced. RNA was extracted from every sample with Trizol reagent. The libraries were amplified in two PCR steps, and the second step added a second sample barcode and Illumina TruSeq adapters. Sequencing of the libraries was done on an Illumina NovaSeq, producing 2 x 150 bp paired-end reads. The published analysis was carried out like this. Reads were demultiplexed and collapsed into UMI-guided consensus sequences with migec v1.2.7. With mixcr v2.1.11, UMI consensuses were aligned to TRA and TRB V and J templates and assembled into clonotypes. A clonotype was counted as expanded or contracted only when both edgeR and NoisET called the clonotype significant, with the noise models trained on biological replicates. edgeR calls used a false discovery rate-adjusted p below 0.01 and a log2 fold-change threshold of 1. As an exploratory analysis of dynamics, max-normalized trajectories of the 1000 most abundant clonotypes were examined by PCA with hierarchical clustering. The CD4 or CD8 phenotype of responding clones was assigned using the separately sequenced CD4+ and CD8+ repertoires. TCRdb's own reprocessing of the public reads used fastp at Q25 and MiXCR and kept productive beta chains. Each CDR3 protein appears once, grouped with its most common genes and DNA. It is TCRdb's table, rather than the study itself, that gives the V and J calls and clone size. Here the sample has 170,000 or so distinct CDR3 sequences; less than 40% occur a single time. The top ten clones comprise around 13% of the sample.

V gives up 6 bases and J gives up 4 bases, and the segment between their germline ends measures 6 bases. CDR1 and CDR2 are read off the germline V gene as SQVTM and ANQGSEA. Taken from cysteine to phenylalanine, the CDR3 has 11 residues. This entry keeps only the CDR3 DNA: 33 bases, framed from base 1. This clonotype was seen a few times. Its antigen target is currently unknown. Base qualities are missing; no much larger clone stands one base away. The TCR was taken from an adult woman who had mild COVID-19 (a few samples of this study predate the infection). The sample titles of this study are shuffled in the database, so cell type and time point are left out; the donor was told from shared clones. The specimen was PBMCs or a T cell subset sorted from them (not recorded which). The chain couples TRBV29-1 to TRBJ2-2; the D gene is unclear. The CDR3 reads CSVRSTGELFF. The nucleotide sequence is TGCAGCGTACGAAGCACCGGGGAGCTGTTTTTT.